This T cell receptor beta chain was identified during a study of cytomegalovirus exposure and HLA in healthy donors. Study at large: HLA-typed donors were the source of tens of millions of unique TCRs, which an early data release held. Notes on the study in general: Most sequenced TCRs were rare (though some public TCRs occurred in many donors). One variant, a missense change in DCLRE1C, was linked in a later analysis to TCR beta V- and J-gene trimming. For cytomegalovirus status, the classifier reportedly gave diagnoses with high specificity and sensitivity.

The PCR contained 60 Vbeta and 13 Jbeta primers. Profiling relied on immunoSEQ multiplex PCR, and the TCRdb table lists in-frame clones only, not all of them. The sample has 200,000 to 250,000 clones; 70% to 80% are singletons. The CDR3 length is 13 residues. Germline V lookup: CDR1 SEHNR, CDR2 FQNEAQ (reference sequence). V lost 1 base and J 1 base, leaving 5 bases between the germline ends. About this clone: Its antigen is still unknown.

The specimen sequenced was PBMCs. V usage is TRBV7-9 and J usage is TRBJ2-7; D is unresolved. This clonotype originated in a woman in her 30s in good health and CMV-seronegative. CDR3 in amino acids: CASSLEQSYEQYF. In nucleotides, the CDR3 is TGTGCCAGCAGCTTAGAACAGTCCTACGAGCAGTACTTC.